Following are 21 T cell receptor beta chains from one sample sequenced in a study of beta chain features in type 1 diabetes. Study findings and constraints: TCRB CDR3s from Type 1 diabetes patients were moderately but significantly shorter in all four CD4+ subsets.

Of the isolated RNA, all was reverse transcribed, and so the sequenced material was expressed TCRB transcripts. The assay was immunoSEQ multiplex PCR, and TCRdb's table has in-frame clones only and misses some. The repertoire holds 300,000 to 400,000 clones, with about 13% as singletons. The antigens for these receptors are not known. What was sequenced was naive CD4+ T cells from blood. The receptors stem from a young woman with type 1 diabetes.

The rearrangement uses TRBV6-5 and TRBJ2-1, with 7 nucleotides matching TRBD1. Germline CDR1 and CDR2: MNHEY and SVGAGI. This CDR3 is 13 amino acids long. V trimming: 2 bases; J trimming: 8 bases; junction bases outside the gene matches: 3. CDR3: CASSYGQEYEQFF. The CDR3 region has the DNA TGTGCCAGCAGTTACGGACAGGAATATGAGCAGTTCTTC.

This clone was detected only a few times. This chain connects TRBV18 to TRBJ1-1; possible D gene TRBD1, 5 bases. With 4 bases removed from V and 1 base from J, the gap between germline ends came to 10 bases. This CDR3 contains 14 residues. Per germline, CDR1 KGHSH and CDR2 LQKENI. In nucleotides, the CDR3 is TGTGCCAGCTCACTAGGACACCCGAACACTGAAGCTTTCTTT. The encoded protein is CASSLGHPNTEAFF.

This chain joins TRBV11-3 and TRBJ1-2; 8 bases are shared with TRBD1. Germline V gives CDR1 SGHNT, CDR2 YENEEA. This CDR3 has 13 amino acids. V dropped 5 bases and J dropped 4; count of bases not matched to a gene: 3. The CDR3 here is CASSETGAYGYTF. DNA for the CDR3: TGTGCCAGCAGCGAGACAGGGGCCTATGGCTACACCTTC.

This chain links TRBV7-9 with TRBJ1-2; 9 bases align to TRBD1. Germline CDR1 reads SEHNR; CDR2 reads FQNEAQ (reference sequence). This CDR3 contains 14 residues. V lost 4 bases and J lost 8; bases outside the gene matches: 8. The CDR3 region has the DNA TGTGCCAGCAGCTCGTCCGGGACAGGGAGCGGCTACACCTTC. Translated: CASSSSGTGSGYTF.

This clone was seen a few times. The rearrangement joins TRBV7-8 to TRBJ2-5; 7 bases agree with TRBD2. Germline CDR1 is SGHVS and CDR2 is FQNEAQ. Losses at the gene ends were 3 bases for V and 7 bases for J; bases not matched to a gene: 8. The CDR3 length is 14 residues. CDR3 loop: CASSFGGDPGTQYF. The CDR3 bases are TGTGCCAGCAGCTTTGGGGGGGACCCGGGGACCCAGTACTTC.

The chain recombines TRBV19 with TRBJ2-2, with a weak D call TRBD2 (7 bases). Germline-derived CDR1 and CDR2 are LNHDA and SQIVND (reference sequence). V was trimmed by 5 bases and J by 6 bases, leaving 16 bases between them. The CDR3 runs to 15 residues. The CDR3 nucleotides are TGTGCCAGTAGTCCTCCGGGGGGCGGGGCCGGGGAGCTGTTTTTT. This translates into CASSPPGGGAGELFF.

The V and J genes are TRBV18 and TRBJ2-7; D is possibly TRBD1 (5 bases). The CDR3 is made up of 14 amino acids. Germline V gene sequence: CDR1 KGHSH, CDR2 LQKENI. Trimming took off 2 bases at V and 2 bases at J, with 10 bases between the two ends. Here the CDR3 DNA reads TGTGCCAGCTCACCATCGGCAGGGCCCTACGAGCAGTACGTC. Protein sequence: CASSPSAGPYEQYV.

This sequence joins TRBV4-3 and TRBJ1-2, with 9 bases that match TRBD1. Germline assignment: CDR1 LGHNA and CDR2 YSLEER. The CDR3 is 17 amino acids. Trimming cost V 4 bases and J 4 bases; bases outside gene matches: 13. This CDR3 is CASSLLPIMGQGYGYTF. CDR3 sequence (DNA): TGCGCCAGCAGCCTCCTCCCCATTATGGGACAGGGCTATGGCTACACCTTC.

This clone has just a few counts. The chain couples TRBV20-1 to TRBJ2-3, with 7 bases lining up with TRBD1. Losses at the gene ends were 6 bases for V and 8 bases for J; bases not matched to a gene: 5. Germline-derived CDR1 and CDR2 are DFQATT and SNEGSKA (reference sequence). This CDR3 has 11 residues. The CDR3 loop reads CSAQGVGTQYF. The CDR3 DNA reads as TGCAGTGCGCAGGGGGTGGGTACGCAGTATTTT.

The rearrangement joins TRBV28 to TRBJ2-7, with 9 positions matching TRBD1. The CDR3 has 15 amino acids. CDR1 and CDR2 from the germline V gene are MDHEN and SYDVKM. V dropped 2 bases and J dropped 0; count of bases not matched to a gene: 2. CDR3: CASSLGDRDSYEQYF. The CDR3 region has the DNA TGTGCCAGCAGTTTAGGGGACAGGGACTCCTACGAGCAGTACTTC.

This chain joins TRBV19 and TRBJ2-2; TRBD2 might be the D (5 bases). V was cut by 4 bases and J by 4 bases, with 13 bases left in between. CDR1 is LNHDA and CDR2 is SQIVND in the germline V gene (reference sequence). The CDR3 consists of 15 residues. CDR3 region: CASSRGLAFTGELFF. In DNA form, the CDR3 reads TGTGCCAGTAGTAGAGGACTCGCCTTCACCGGGGAGCTGTTTTTT.

The chain links TRBV19 to TRBJ2-4; 10 bases align to TRBD1. The CDR3 consists of 17 residues. Looked up from germline, CDR1 is LNHDA and CDR2 is SQIVND (reference sequence). Unmatched junction bases numbered 6, after V lost 4 bases and J lost 0 bases. CDR3 residues: CASSTGQGDRAKNIQYF. As DNA, the CDR3 is TGTGCCAGTAGTACCGGACAGGGGGACCGAGCCAAAAACATTCAGTACTTC.

A few counts support this clone. The genes are TRBV6-6 and TRBJ1-1; 10 bases map to TRBD1. The germline V gene has CDR1 MNHNY and CDR2 SVGAGI (reference sequence). This CDR3 region has 14 residues. Losses at the gene ends were 5 bases for V and 4 bases for J; bases not matched to a gene: 4. CDR3: CASSGTGAVTEAFF. In nucleotides, the CDR3 is TGTGCCAGCAGTGGGACAGGGGCCGTCACTGAAGCTTTCTTT.

The J gene is TRBJ2-1, the V gene TRBV25-1; 8 nucleotides agree with TRBD2. This CDR3 has 16 residues. V trimming: 3 bases; J trimming: 4 bases; junction bases outside the gene matches: 8. Germline CDR1 reads MGHDK; CDR2 reads SYGVNS. CDR3 sequence (DNA): TGTGCCAGCAGTGATACCACTAGCGGAGAATACAATGAGCAGTTCTTC. As protein: CASSDTTSGEYNEQFF.

This rearrangement joins TRBV30 to TRBJ1-2, with D possibly being TRBD1 (6 bases). The germline gives CDR1 GTSNPN, CDR2 SVGIG (reference sequence). This CDR3 is 14 amino acids long. Trimming shortened V by 2 bases and J by 2 bases, and 12 bases separated the two germline ends. CDR3 amino acids: CAWSFNRVNYGYTF. The DNA of the CDR3 is TGTGCCTGGAGTTTTAACAGGGTGAACTATGGCTACACCTTC. The full variable domain, its missing parts supplied by reference TRBV30 and TRBJ1-2, is SQTIHQWPATLVQPVGSPLSLECTVEGTSNPNLYWYRQAAGRGLQLLFYSVGIGQISSEVPQNLSASRPQDRQFILSSKKLLLSDSGFYLCAWSFNRVNYGYTFGSGTRLTVV.

This clone has only a few counts. This sequence joins TRBV5-1 and TRBJ2-2; TRBD2 matches 12 bases. This CDR3 has 17 residues. Germline trimming cut 4 bases from V and 2 bases from J; bases unmatched to any gene: 6. Germline CDR1 SGHRS, CDR2 YFSETQ. The CDR3 region has the DNA TGCGCCAGCAGCCCCGGACTAGCGGGGCCAAACACCGGGGAGCTGTTTTTT. Translating gives CASSPGLAGPNTGELFF.

This clone was counted only a few times. This chain uses TRBV11-2 with TRBJ2-3; D remains ambiguous. Germline V gives CDR1 SGHAT, CDR2 FQNNGV. V was shortened by 4 bases and J by 0 bases, with 5 bases between the two germline ends. The CDR3 loop spans 13 amino acids. The CDR3 protein is CASSSVSTDTQYF. In DNA, the CDR3 is TGTGCCAGCAGCTCCGTCAGCACAGATACGCAGTATTTT.

V gene TRBV5-4 combines with J gene TRBJ2-3; a weak D match, TRBD1 (7 bases). Germline V CDR1 and CDR2: SGHNT, YYREEE (reference sequence). There are 18 residues in the CDR3. Trimming left V 4 bases short and J 2 bases short, with 23 bases between. CDR3 in amino acids: CASSQGGPTSSYTDTQYF. For the CDR3, the DNA is TGTGCCAGCAGCCAGGGGGGACCTACTAGCTCGTACACAGATACGCAGTATTTT.

A few counts support this clone. The chain joins TRBV5-1 to TRBJ2-1, with D maybe TRBD2 (5 bases). The germline V and J ends were trimmed by 7 bases and 5 bases, with 22 bases remaining between them. This CDR3 has 16 residues. The germline CDR1 and CDR2 sequences are SGHRS and YFSETQ. Here the CDR3 reads CASALGGRPIHNEQFF. DNA of the CDR3: TGCGCCAGCGCACTAGGTGGGCGACCCATCCACAATGAGCAGTTCTTC.

This chain uses TRBV7-9 with TRBJ1-4; D gene ambiguous. The V end was cut by 4 bases, the J end by 11 bases, with 14 bases between. From germline, CDR1 is SEHNR and CDR2 FQNEAQ (reference sequence). The length of the CDR3 is 13 residues. The CDR3 DNA sequence: TGTGCCAGCAGCTCTCAGGACGGGGAGAAACTGTTTTTT. Protein: CASSSQDGEKLFF. The complete variable domain, with remaining parts taken from reference TRBV7-9 and TRBJ1-4, reads DTGVSQNPRHKITKRGQNVTFRCDPISEHNRLYWYRQTLGQGPEFLTYFQNEAQLEKSRLLSDRFSAERPKGSFSTLEIQRTEQGDSAMYLCASSSQDGEKLFFGSGTQLSVL.

Remarks on this clone: Other DNA sequences in the sample encode the same CDR3. The gene calls are TRBV27 and TRBJ2-3; maybe TRBD1 (5 bases). CDR1 MNHEY and CDR2 SMNVEV come from the germline V gene (reference sequence). Deletions cut 2 bases from V and 3 bases from J, with 6 bases between. The CDR3 extends over 13 amino acids. CDR3 region: CASSLTGTDTQYF. The DNA of the CDR3 is TGTGCCAGCAGTTTAACAGGTACAGATACGCAGTATTTT.